This T cell receptor beta chain emerged from a study of cytomegalovirus exposure and HLA in healthy donors (dated by TCRdb to the late 2010s). Some background on the complete study: According to an earlier analysis of 550 to 750 of the donors, roughly 180 million T cells yielded 117 million unique TCR beta sequences and about 300 Gb of sequence data. In a later genetic analysis, genome-wide SNP genotypes for about 65% of the roughly 700 donors were used, and that subset was treated as a discovery cohort. To predict cytomegalovirus infection status, the study brought together high-throughput TCR immunosequencing, statistical association of individual TCRs with disease status, and machine learning. The study was designed to test whether signatures of past pathogen exposure could be identified by cataloging public T cell receptors. A later analysis re-analyzed previously published TCR beta repertoires from about 730 donors and added high-resolution HLA genotyping to study TCR occurrence patterns. Rather than using new phenotypic data, the later analysis identified candidate immune exposures from TCR beta sequences and from how often those sequences occurred across donors. The study used immunosequencing to profile the T cell repertoires of under 700 subjects and linked those repertoires to cytomegalovirus serostatus. Of the 398 genotyped donors, roughly 80% were placed in the genetic ancestry cluster associated with self-reported Caucasian donors. Across under 500 genotyped donors of the cohort, an average of approximately 200,000 unique TCR beta nucleotide sequences per donor were sequenced, and roughly 20% of those sequences were non-productive. HLA typing covered class I and class II loci at four-digit resolution. Besides the first cohort of roughly 700 subjects, a separate validation cohort made up of over 95 different subjects was used. About 280 gigabases of sequencing data and roughly 80 million unique TCR sequences made up an early release that covered approximately 700 HLA-typed donors. Typing coverage varied by locus: roughly 620-640 donors for A, B, C, DRB1 and DQB1; roughly 520 for DQA1; approximately 570 for DPA1; around 490 for DPB1. Donor age, sex, ethnicity and CMV serostatus were compiled together with the repertoire data. A handful of DR-DQ haplotypes were treated as single units for association and clustering because of strong linkage in the cohort. All discovery cohort repertoires had been generated on a single sequencing platform. An earlier analysis of 450 to 750 of the donors used high-throughput TCR beta sequencing to judge whether each TCR beta V gene segment behaved as functional or pseudogenic.

The germline V gene gives CDR1 as KGHSH and CDR2 as LQKENI. The CDR3 measures 17 amino acids from cysteine to phenylalanine. The read is trimmed to its CDR3 DNA, 51 bases read in frame from base 1. Here V drops 3 bases and J drops 1 base, and the junction holds 5 bases not matched to any gene. Study-level results and caveats: An earlier analysis of some 560 of the donors showed that most TCR beta V segments appeared in productive rearrangements either about 90% or about 30% of the time, which broadly matched IMGT annotations. Some IMGT-functional V segments, including TRBV6-2 and TRBV6-3, could not be told apart with the 87-base-pair reads, so those segments were excluded. Compared with the approximately 670-donor mean, donors in an Asian-associated ancestry cluster had fewer N-insertions in productive TCRs, according to a later genetic analysis. V-gene and J-gene trimming of TCR beta chains was associated with a missense DCLRE1C variant in a later genetic analysis, and the association was replicated in an independent cohort. A later analysis found that HLA-associated TCR beta chains were more clonally expanded and had lower generation probabilities than equally common non-associated chains. The authors suggested that the approach could potentially be extended to other disease states and immunological phenotypes. A later analysis found that most CMV-associated TCR beta chains appeared HLA-restricted, with HLA associations seemingly driven largely by CMV exposure. Correlated functional status among segregating V segments might be attributable to linkage disequilibrium, but an unknown experimental factor could not be ruled out. Most TCR sequences were observed very rarely across donors, whereas some public TCRs were present in many individuals. In the study, approximately 160 TCR beta chains were listed as associated with cytomegalovirus. Presence/absence analyses assumed roughly uniform sequencing depth across donors, an assumption that may not hold. A further reported finding was that TCR beta sequences accurately predicted the HLA-A and HLA-B alleles for most subjects in the first cohort. Cytomegalovirus status was reported to be diagnosed by the classifier with high specificity and sensitivity in both the original and validation cohorts. A group of highly shared sequence variants was considered likely to be a technical artifact of the sequencing pipeline. HLA typing was unavailable for some donors at each locus, so association tests used only the typed subset. A later analysis reported that several top co-occurrence clusters appeared linked to parvovirus B19, influenza, CMV and Epstein-Barr virus. Specific HLA alleles were associated with roughly 17,000 TCR beta sequences at a false discovery rate of 0.05 in a later analysis. A few of the identified cytomegalovirus-associated TCR beta chains were confirmed in vitro to be specific for cytomegalovirus antigens. Because counts were too low, some 17 rarely observed V segments, including chromosome 9 orphons, were excluded from the earlier analysis of 500 to 700 of the donors. This cohort had only TCR beta chains sequenced, and the lack of alpha or paired-chain data limited which features could be detected. In a later analysis, TCR association rates were found to vary across HLA loci, with the most associated TCRs seen for DRB1 alleles and the fewest for HLA-C alleles. When HLA alleles, especially DR and DQ, strongly co-occurred, TCR associations were difficult to assign to individual alleles. For the cohort, immune exposure information was limited to CMV serostatus.

As regards this clone: Its antigen is still unknown. No base quality information exists; no much larger clone differs at one position.

In total, 500 to 700 healthy bone marrow donors made up the cohort. All cohort members were sampled while nominally healthy, although unrecorded immune exposures were likely present. The donor tested CMV seropositive, placing the donor among the 250 to 350 seropositive members of the cohort. A peripheral blood sample was collected from each donor, and TCR beta sequencing was performed on peripheral blood mononuclear cells. Genomic DNA was extracted from the blood cell samples with the Qiagen DNeasy Blood Extraction Kit. Library preparation was by the immunoSEQ multiplex PCR assay. The multiplex PCR relied on a mix of 60 forward primers for TCR Vbeta segments and 13 reverse primers for TCR Jbeta segments. The CDR3 region of rearranged TCR beta genes was amplified from genomic DNA with a multiplex PCR assay. The Illumina HiSeq System was used to sequence the amplified TCR beta libraries as 87-base-pair reads. The original pipeline was this. A later analysis counted approximately 76 million unique TCR beta chains across the approximately 700 repertoires, and some 12 million of these chains were shared by at least two donors. Raw reads were error-corrected and collapsed into unique sequences with a nearest-neighbor algorithm that merged closely related sequences to remove PCR and sequencing errors. Alignment of CDR3 sequences to IMGT reference sequences was used to assign V, D and J gene segments. For a sequence to be retained, a match of at least six nucleotides to both a V gene segment and a J gene segment was required. A rearrangement was called productive if the CDR3 had no stop codons and remained in frame with V and J, and every other rearrangement was called non-productive. CDR3 was defined by IMGT convention, running from the second conserved V-encoded cysteine to the conserved J-encoded phenylalanine. The earlier analysis of 500 to 600 of the donors excluded sequences that lacked an unambiguous match to a single V gene segment. In an earlier analysis of almost 600 of the donors, a V segment was called functional when productive rearrangements were above 56.7%, and segregating when the standard deviation between donors exceeded 5%. A statistical classification framework was built to diagnose cytomegalovirus status from the catalog of TCR beta chain sequences. V and J gene assignment, in a later analysis, came from comparing TCR nucleotide sequences with IMGT/GENE-DB human TR gene sequences. The TCRdist pipeline was used in a later analysis to assign CDR3 sequences and most-parsimonious VDJ recombination scenarios. In a later analysis, every TCR beta chain was defined by the combination of its CDR3 amino acid sequence and its V-gene family, and reads without a unique V-gene family were dropped. To address suspected cross-contamination and a sequencing artifact, a later analysis removed approximately 600 highly shared, low-generation-probability nucleotide sequences. In a later analysis, a clonal expansion index was calculated for each public chain from normalized within-repertoire ranks of inferred template counts. A later analysis computed generation probabilities with a VDJ recombination model fitted to out-of-frame rearrangements, and checked the results against IGoR. A later analysis scored TCR-TCR, TCR-HLA and TCR-CMV co-occurrence with hypergeometric tests, applying a repertoire-size bias correction to TCR pairs. A later analysis estimated false discovery rates by permuting HLA or CMV assignments 20 times. In a later analysis, co-occurring TCRs were grouped using DBSCAN, with TCRdist sequence similarity added in when clustering inside HLA-allele-positive subsets. For co-occurrence clustering, repertoires with fewer than 30,000 or more than 120,000 public chains were excluded, along with five or six repertoires with anomalous nucleotide sharing. Drawn from immuneACCESS, this table holds only the in-frame rearrangements with V and J called that TCRdb kept. Clones are partly lost; checked studies trace under half to an unresolved V gene and leave the rest unexplained. V and J calls and clone size are copied from that table; D and trimming were computed from the DNA. Here the sample has around 190,000 clones; 81% occur a single time. Of the sample, around 3.7% falls within the top ten clones.

Sequenced material: PBMCs. Recombination joined TRBV18 with TRBJ2-3, and 12 bases in between align with TRBD2. The source is a man aged 40-49 years in good health and CMV-seropositive. The DNA is as follows: TGTGCCAGCTCACCGTGGACTAGCGGGATTGGCACAGATACGCAGTATTTT. It specifies CASSPWTSGIGTDTQYF.